Shown below are 32 T cell receptor beta chains from a single sample sequenced in a study of blood T cell repertoires in COVID-19. The method was immunoSEQ multiplex PCR; TCRdb's version includes in-frame clones alone and lacks a portion of them. Among more than 250,000 clones, 85% to 90% were seen once, and the ten largest hold over 5.5%. The sample was peripheral blood. The receptors here all came from a woman between 50 and 59 years old with COVID-19, enrolled during active disease.

V and J are TRBV3-1 (or the pseudogene TRBV3-2) and TRBJ2-3, with 8 bases matching TRBD2. CDR1 LGHDT and CDR2 YNNKEL come from the germline V gene (reference sequence). With V trimmed by 1 base and J by 1 base, 13 bases remained unmatched. This CDR3 comprises 19 residues. The CDR3 DNA follows: TGTGCCAGCAGCCAAGGTCTGGGGGCGGCGGGAGGCCGCACAGATACGCAGTATTTT. Its protein is CASSQGLGAAGGRTDTQYF.

This rearrangement joins TRBV25-1 to TRBJ2-7; 7 bases map to TRBD2. This CDR3 contains 12 residues. CDR1 is MGHDK and CDR2 is SYGVNS in the germline V gene. The V segment lost 6 bases and the J segment 6 bases; nucleotides outside the gene matches: 5. CDR3: CASRGGSGEQYF. The CDR3 DNA sequence: TGTGCCAGCAGGGGAGGGTCGGGCGAGCAGTACTTC.

The V and J genes are TRBV7-3 and TRBJ2-1; perhaps TRBD2 as D (6 bases). Germline loops: CDR1 SGHTA, CDR2 FQGTGA. The germline V and J ends were trimmed by 5 bases and 3 bases, with 14 bases remaining between them. CDR3 length equals 15 residues. The CDR3 is CASSHSGGRYNEQFF. In DNA form, the CDR3 reads TGTGCCAGCAGCCATAGCGGAGGCCGCTACAATGAGCAGTTCTTC.

This clone was seen a handful of times. The genes are TRBV6-5 and TRBJ1-2; 8 nucleotides line up with TRBD1. The trim removed 6 bases at V and 8 bases at J, leaving 8 bases unmatched. Germline V gene data show CDR1 as MNHEY and CDR2 as SVGAGI. The CDR3 length is 13 residues. The CDR3 spells CASSRTGYDGYTF. CDR3 DNA: TGTGCCAGCAGCAGGACAGGGTACGACGGCTACACCTTC.

The chain combines TRBV5-8 with TRBJ2-4; D gene unclear. The CDR3 is 14 residues long. Trimming shortened V by 2 bases and J by 0 bases, and 6 bases separated the two germline ends. Germline V gene data show CDR1 as SGHTS and CDR2 as YDEGEE. The CDR3 reads CASSLILAKNIQYF. For the CDR3, the DNA is TGTGCCAGCAGCTTAATATTAGCCAAAAACATTCAGTACTTC.

The chain is built from TRBV3-1 (or the pseudogene TRBV3-2) and TRBJ1-2; TRBD1 is a possible D gene (6 bases). Trimming took off 6 bases at V and 7 bases at J, with 24 bases between the two ends. Germline loops: CDR1 LGHDT, CDR2 YNNKEL (reference sequence). The CDR3 consists of 16 residues. In nucleotides, the CDR3 is TGTGCCAGCAGTCTAAAGAGGGTCCCCACAGGGATTGGCTACACCTTC. Protein sequence: CASSLKRVPTGIGYTF.

Concerning this clone itself: The same CDR3 can be traced to other DNA sequences in this sample. The rearrangement uses TRBV6-5 and TRBJ1-1; no firm D call. CDR3 length: 12 residues. V was trimmed by 6 bases and J by 2 bases, leaving 7 bases between them. Germline V gene lookup returns CDR1 MNHEY and CDR2 SVGAGI. The CDR3 DNA reads as TGTGCCAGCAGCCGTGGCAACACTGAAGCTTTCTTT. This encodes CASSRGNTEAFF.

V usage is TRBV19 and J usage is TRBJ1-1; D is unresolved. CDR3 length: 15 amino acids. V dropped 3 bases and J dropped 0 bases, with 11 bases sitting between them. The germline V gene has CDR1 LNHDA and CDR2 SQIVND (reference sequence). The CDR3 bases are TGTGCCAGTAGTATCGGTCGACACCTGAACACTGAAGCTTTCTTT. Translated: CASSIGRHLNTEAFF.

The chain links TRBV29-1 to TRBJ1-1; D possibly corresponds to TRBD1 (5 bases). This CDR3 has 14 residues. Trimming removed 3 bases at V and 1 base at J, with 12 bases between. Germline CDR1 reads SQVTM; CDR2 reads ANQGSEA. The CDR3 here is CSVEVRGKNTEAFF. CDR3 in DNA: TGCAGCGTTGAGGTGCGGGGGAAGAACACTGAAGCTTTCTTT.

V and J are TRBV9 and TRBJ2-7; D is uncertain. The V gene lost 4 bases and the J gene lost 3 bases, with 14 bases spanning the gap. The germline gives CDR1 SGDLS, CDR2 YYNGEE. The CDR3 has 14 amino acids. CDR3 nucleotides: TGTGCCAGCAGCCCCCTCGAACTGAGCTACGAGCAGTACTTC. Residues: CASSPLELSYEQYF.

The chain links TRBV7-9 to TRBJ1-1; D might be TRBD1 (6 bases). The germline V and J ends were trimmed by 4 bases and 2 bases, with 11 bases remaining between them. The CDR3 loop spans 14 amino acids. Germline CDR1 SEHNR, CDR2 FQNEAQ (reference sequence). As DNA, the CDR3 is TGTGCCAGCAGCTCCGGGACACCTAACACTGAAGCTTTCTTT. It codes for CASSSGTPNTEAFF.

The chain recombines TRBV30 with TRBJ1-6, with D possibly matching TRBD1 (6 bases). Germline values: CDR1 GTSNPN, CDR2 SVGIG (reference sequence). This CDR3 has 17 amino acids. Between the trimmed V and J ends, which lost 2 bases and 10 bases, there was a span of 24 bases. The CDR3 nucleotides are TGTGCCTGGAGTTCAGACCCGCCGCCGACAGGCAGATCACCCCTCCACTTT. Residues: CAWSSDPPPTGRSPLHF.

The chain joins TRBV6-5 to TRBJ1-1; perhaps TRBD1 as D (5 bases). Germline CDR1 reads MNHEY; CDR2 reads SVGAGI. This CDR3 region has 15 residues. V was shortened by 6 bases and J by 1 base, with 15 bases between the two germline ends. CDR3 region: CASSFTRGGNTEAFF. The CDR3 region has the DNA TGTGCCAGCAGCTTTACACGGGGGGGGAACACTGAAGCTTTCTTT.

Written as DNA, the CDR3 is TGTGCCAGCGCTGGGACTAGGAACAATGAGCAGTTCTTC. It codes for CASAGTRNNEQFF. The chain is built from TRBV2 and TRBJ2-1, with 8 bases identical to TRBD2. There are 13 residues in the CDR3. The V gene end was trimmed by 8 bases and the J gene end by 5 bases; junction bases not matched to a gene: 5. Germline values: CDR1 SNHLY, CDR2 FYNNEI.

This rearrangement joins TRBV9 to TRBJ1-2; 11 nucleotides align to TRBD1. V gave up 3 bases and J gave up 4 bases; unmatched junction bases: 14. The CDR3 contains 18 residues. Germline V CDR1 and CDR2: SGDLS, YYNGEE. CDR3 residues: CASSGHRLRDRGTYGYTF. CDR3 nucleotides: TGTGCCAGCAGCGGACATCGATTACGGGACAGGGGGACCTATGGCTACACCTTC.

This clone has only one observation. This rearrangement joins TRBV27 to TRBJ2-1, with D possibly being TRBD1 (5 bases). The CDR3 spans 16 residues. Per the germline V gene, CDR1 is MNHEY and CDR2 is SMNVEV (reference sequence). The V gene lost 4 bases and the J gene lost 8 bases, with 21 bases spanning the gap. The CDR3 DNA reads TGTGCCAGCAGTTGCCCTCCTGACGGGCTAGGGGATGAGCAGTTCTTC. It is translated as CASSCPPDGLGDEQFF.

The V call is TRBV7-8, the J call TRBJ1-1; D not certain. The CDR3 is made up of 17 amino acids. Trimming removed 2 bases at V and 0 bases at J, with 16 bases between. Germline CDR1 reads SGHVS; CDR2 reads FQNEAQ. As DNA, the CDR3 is TGTGCCAGCAGCTTATCCCTAGACTCCGGTCTGAACACTGAAGCTTTCTTT. Protein product: CASSLSLDSGLNTEAFF.

In this sample, this clone turned up a few times. The chain couples TRBV9 to TRBJ2-1; 7 bases align to TRBD1. V trimming: 3 bases; J trimming: 4 bases; junction bases outside the gene matches: 7. CDR1 is SGDLS, CDR2 YYNGEE, per germline. The CDR3 is 15 amino acids. The CDR3 nucleotides are TGTGCCAGCAGCGCCCTTGGGGACAGTTACAATGAGCAGTTCTTC. Translating it yields CASSALGDSYNEQFF.

This rearrangement joins TRBV9 to TRBJ1-2; the match to TRBD1 covers 7 bases. The CDR3 consists of 15 residues. Germline V gene sequence: CDR1 SGDLS, CDR2 YYNGEE. The trim removed 4 bases at V and 3 bases at J, leaving 9 bases unmatched. The CDR3 nucleotides are TGTGCCAGCAGCCCAGGGACAGTCACCGACTATGGCTACACCTTC. As protein: CASSPGTVTDYGYTF.

J is TRBJ1-3 and V is TRBV18; D unclear. V gave up 4 bases and J gave up 3 bases, with 10 bases separating them. This CDR3 has 14 residues. Germline assignment: CDR1 KGHSH and CDR2 LQKENI. DNA for the CDR3: TGTGCCAGCTCACAAGTACCGGGTGGAAACACCATATATTTT. Its protein is CASSQVPGGNTIYF.

The rearrangement uses TRBV11-2 and TRBJ1-2; 7 nucleotides agree with TRBD1. V was clipped by 0 bases and J by 5 bases; unmatched bases: 9. CDR3 length: 16 residues. The germline V gene has CDR1 SGHAT and CDR2 FQNNGV. CDR3 DNA sequence: TGTGCCAGCAGCTTAGATCCACAGGGGCGGCAGTATGGCTACACCTTC. Its protein is CASSLDPQGRQYGYTF.

J is TRBJ1-1 and V is TRBV14; D remains ambiguous. Trimming removed 1 base at V and 4 bases at J, with 4 bases between. Germline values: CDR1 SGHDN, CDR2 FVKESK. The CDR3 runs to 12 residues. CDR3: CASSQASTEAFF. CDR3 coding DNA: TGTGCCAGCAGCCAAGCTAGCACTGAAGCTTTCTTT.

The rearrangement joins TRBV30 to TRBJ2-4; 8 bases are shared with TRBD1. Per germline, CDR1 GTSNPN and CDR2 SVGIG (reference sequence). Losses at the gene ends were 1 base for V and 9 bases for J; bases not matched to a gene: 5. This CDR3 spans 13 amino acids. The CDR3 spells CAWSGQGYGIQYF. As DNA, the CDR3 is TGTGCCTGGAGTGGACAGGGGTACGGCATTCAGTACTTC.

The gene calls are TRBV4-1 and TRBJ2-7; possible D gene TRBD1, 6 bases. This CDR3 is 16 amino acids long. The V end was cut by 0 bases, the J end by 3 bases, with 15 bases between. From germline, CDR1 is MGHRA and CDR2 YSYEKL. The CDR3 protein is CASSQEPGTTYYEQYF. The CDR3 bases are TGCGCCAGCAGCCAAGAGCCCGGGACAACTTACTACGAGCAGTACTTC.

In this sample, this clone turned up once. The CDR3 DNA follows: TGTGCCAGCAGCTCATACAGGGGAAGGGGCACTGAAGCTTTCTTT. Translated: CASSSYRGRGTEAFF. The rearrangement links TRBV11-3 to TRBJ1-1, with 7 bases lining up with TRBD1. V was pared by 4 bases and J by 4 bases, with 9 bases of the junction left unmatched. The CDR3 runs to 15 residues. Germline V CDR1 and CDR2: SGHNT, YENEEA.

Here the CDR3 reads CASSSDRLNEQFF. The CDR3 DNA follows: TGCGCCAGCAGCTCGGACAGACTTAATGAGCAGTTCTTC. This rearrangement joins TRBV5-1 to TRBJ2-1; weak D call: TRBD1 (6 bases). V dropped 3 bases and J dropped 7 bases, with 11 bases sitting between them. This CDR3 region has 13 residues. Germline V lookup: CDR1 SGHRS, CDR2 YFSETQ. The whole variable domain, remainder taken from reference TRBV5-1 and TRBJ2-1, is KAGVTQTPRYLIKTRGQQVTLSCSPISGHRSVSWYQQTPGQGLQFLFEYFSETQRNKGNFPGRFSGRQFSNSRSEMNVSTLELGDSALYLCASSSDRLNEQFFGPGTRLTVL.

The rearrangement joins TRBV19 to TRBJ1-4; D ambiguous. The CDR3 is 16 residues long. Germline lookup yields CDR1 LNHDA and CDR2 SQIVND (reference sequence). V was pared by 1 base and J by 0 bases, with 9 bases between. The CDR3 is CASSIASTSTNEKLFF. The DNA for the CDR3 is TGTGCCAGTAGTATAGCGTCGACATCAACTAATGAAAAACTGTTTTTT.

The chain has TRBV30 and TRBJ2-2; 8 bases fit TRBD1. V lost 3 bases to trimming and J lost 2 bases; unmatched junction nucleotides: 5. The CDR3 is 15 amino acids. The germline CDR1 and CDR2 sequences are GTSNPN and SVGIG (reference sequence). This CDR3 is CAWSPDRANTGELFF. CDR3 DNA: TGTGCCTGGAGCCCGGACAGGGCAAACACCGGGGAGCTGTTTTTT.

The chain employs TRBV20-1 and TRBJ2-2; TRBD2 matches at 10 bases. The CDR3 is 16 amino acids. The J segment lost 0 bases and the V segment lost 3 bases, leaving 4 bases of the junction unmatched. The germline V gene encodes CDR1 DFQATT and CDR2 SNEGSKA (reference sequence). For the CDR3, the DNA is TGCAGTGCTAGTAAGCGGGAGGGTTCGAACACCGGGGAGCTGTTTTTT. This translates into CSASKREGSNTGELFF.

This clone occurred once. This rearrangement joins TRBV5-1 to TRBJ2-5, with 7 bases aligning to TRBD2. Germline CDR1 is SGHRS and CDR2 is YFSETQ. The CDR3 runs to 14 residues. Trimming took 1 base from V and 4 from J; bases not matched to a gene: 4. The CDR3 DNA follows: TGCGCCAGCAGCTTGCCTGGCGGGAGAGAGACCCAGTACTTC. Translating gives CASSLPGGRETQYF.

This chain's CDR3 is CAWSDRAGEKLFF. As DNA, the CDR3 is TGTGCCTGGAGTGACAGGGCGGGCGAAAAACTGTTTTTT. J is TRBJ1-4 and V is TRBV30, with D tentatively TRBD1 (6 bases). CDR3 length: 13 amino acids. Per the germline V gene, CDR1 is GTSNPN and CDR2 is SVGIG (reference sequence). Trimming took 1 base from V and 8 from J, leaving 11 bases between them.

CDR3 DNA: TGTGCCAGCAGTACACAGGGGAGCTCCTACAATGAGCAGTTCTTC. Protein product: CASSTQGSSYNEQFF. The chain carries TRBV6-5 and TRBJ2-1; 7 bases fit TRBD1. The CDR3 is 15 residues long. Germline values: CDR1 MNHEY, CDR2 SVGAGI. V lost 5 bases, J lost 0 bases, and 4 bases stayed unmatched.